One TCR beta chain is described in this entry. The length of the CDR3 is 14 residues. Trimming cost V 0 bases and J 6 bases, with 12 bases left between them. CDR1 and CDR2 (germline): LGHNA, YNFKEQ. The data are from a study of human T cells and chemical hapten exposure. TCRdb independently ran MiXCR on the RACE reads; one entry per CDR3 protein. The sample shows about 74,000 distinct CDR3 sequences, around 15% of them seen only once. As to time point: pre-sensitization, week 0. Treatment described: therapeutic diphenylcyclopropenone sensitization with weekly scalp DPC. Only after blood had been drawn was each patch test applied.

The material sequenced was whole blood, taken in connection with sensitization to the hapten diphenylcyclopropenone (DPC). The V call is TRBV4-2, the J call TRBJ2-7; D is unclear. This TCR was recovered from a woman in her 50s with alopecia areata. Some clones in this sample may be carry-over from other donors' samples. The CDR3 reads CASSQDYVASEQYF. The CDR3 region has the DNA TGTGCCAGCAGCCAAGACTACGTGGCATCCGAGCAGTACTTC.